Here is one T cell receptor beta chain with its context. The data were obtained in a study of long-term antiretroviral therapy in people with HIV. The immunoSEQ assay was v3.0, run at survey level. The protocol was immunoSEQ multiplex PCR, while the TCRdb copy is restricted to in-frame clones and leaves out a portion. Counted here are about 33,000 clones, roughly 80% occurring once; the ten biggest clones make up 7.1%. V gave up 4 bases and J gave up 3 bases, with 14 bases separating them. The CDR3 runs to 15 residues. Germline CDR1 and CDR2: SGHVS and FNYEAQ. This TCR was recovered from a woman aged 50 to 60 with HIV. V usage is TRBV7-6 and J usage is TRBJ2-3; D might be TRBD2 (5 bases). The sequencing here drew on unsorted PBMCs, taken 2 years after starting antiretroviral therapy. In DNA, the CDR3 is TGTGCCAGCAGCTCCTCTGGAGGCGATACAGATACGCAGTATTTT. Its translation: CASSSSGGDTDTQYF.